Listed below are T cell receptor beta chains from one sample, sequenced in a study of blood T cells in healthy people across ages. TCRdb re-called the 5' RACE reads with MiXCR, one entry per CDR3 protein. The profile covers 600,000 to 850,000 distinct CDR3 sequences, with roughly 43% appearing a single time and less than 25% taken by the ten largest. The material sequenced was blood. These receptors were taken from a woman aged 55 to 70 in good health. The CDR3 runs from the conserved cysteine through the conserved F or W. The order of the fields is clone size, D gene, V gene, J gene, CDR3 protein, CDR3 DNA. The D gene is left open where the match is weak. Only some rows state a clone size, as once, few, many or a class for expanded clones.

clone_size: few
d_call: TRBD2
v_call: TRBV28
j_call: TRBJ2-1
cdr3_aa: CASSLSSLAGYNEQFF
cdr3_nt: TGTGCCAGCAGTTTATCGAGTCTAGCGGGTTACAATGAGCAGTTCTTC

clone_size: few
d_call: TRBD2
v_call: TRBV6-5
j_call: TRBJ2-1
cdr3_aa: CASSYQAGGFYEQFF
cdr3_nt: TGTGCCAGCAGTTACCAAGCGGGGGGGTTCTATGAGCAGTTCTTC

clone_size: few
d_call: NA
v_call: TRBV27
j_call: TRBJ1-1
cdr3_aa: CASSLIQGGGTEAFF
cdr3_nt: TGTGCCAGCAGTTTAATCCAGGGCGGGGGAACTGAAGCTTTCTTT

clone_size: NA
d_call: NA
v_call: TRBV9
j_call: TRBJ1-6
cdr3_aa: CASSTREGFGSPLHF
cdr3_nt: TGTGCCAGCAGCACTAGAGAGGGTTTTGGCTCACCCCTCCACTTT

clone_size: many
d_call: NA
v_call: TRBV4-2
j_call: TRBJ2-7
cdr3_aa: CASSQDTNEQYF
cdr3_nt: TGTGCCAGCAGCCAAGATACCAACGAGCAGTACTTC

clone_size: NA
d_call: NA
v_call: TRBV7-3
j_call: TRBJ2-2
cdr3_aa: CASSLSHATGELFF
cdr3_nt: TGTGCCAGCAGCTTAAGTCATGCAACCGGGGAGCTGTTTTTT

clone_size: few
d_call: NA
v_call: TRBV20-1
j_call: TRBJ2-3
cdr3_aa: CSIIGVDTQYF
cdr3_nt: TGCAGTATTATAGGGGTCGATACGCAGTATTTT

clone_size: few
d_call: TRBD1
v_call: TRBV29-1
j_call: TRBJ1-1
cdr3_aa: CSVVGQGAGWAFF
cdr3_nt: TGCAGCGTTGTTGGACAGGGGGCTGGGTGGGCTTTCTTT

clone_size: few
d_call: NA
v_call: TRBV6-5
j_call: TRBJ2-1
cdr3_aa: CASSYSGVEEQFF
cdr3_nt: TGTGCCAGCAGTTACTCGGGCGTAGAGGAGCAGTTCTTC

clone_size: NA
d_call: NA
v_call: TRBV28
j_call: TRBJ2-5
cdr3_aa: CASSSGRETQYF
cdr3_nt: TGTGCCAGCAGCTCGGGACGGGAGACCCAGTACTTC

clone_size: NA
d_call: NA
v_call: TRBV10-3
j_call: TRBJ1-1
cdr3_aa: CAISEPGRSFTEAFF
cdr3_nt: TGTGCCATCAGTGAACCTGGACGGTCCTTCACTGAAGCTTTCTTT

clone_size: NA
d_call: NA
v_call: TRBV20-1
j_call: TRBJ2-7
cdr3_aa: CSARTLVGEQYF
cdr3_nt: TGCAGTGCCAGGACCCTAGTTGGCGAGCAGTACTTC

clone_size: few
d_call: TRBD1
v_call: TRBV10-3
j_call: TRBJ2-7
cdr3_aa: CATGLPGQGYEQYF
cdr3_nt: TGTGCCACGGGACTACCGGGACAGGGCTACGAGCAGTACTTC

clone_size: once
d_call: TRBD1
v_call: TRBV27
j_call: TRBJ2-2
cdr3_aa: CASKQGALSGELFF
cdr3_nt: TGTGCCAGCAAACAGGGGGCCTTGAGCGGGGAGCTGTTTTTT

clone_size: NA
d_call: NA
v_call: TRBV6-5
j_call: TRBJ2-1
cdr3_aa: CASRRWDYNEQFF
cdr3_nt: TGTGCCAGCAGGCGGTGGGACTACAATGAGCAGTTCTTC

clone_size: NA
d_call: NA
v_call: TRBV18
j_call: TRBJ2-7
cdr3_aa: CASSAKGDEQYF
cdr3_nt: TGTGCCAGCTCAGCCAAGGGGGACGAGCAGTACTTC

clone_size: few
d_call: NA
v_call: TRBV12-3/TRBV12-4
j_call: TRBJ2-5
cdr3_aa: CASSLGPGATQETQYF
cdr3_nt: TGTGCCAGCAGTTTAGGCCCAGGGGCAACGCAAGAGACCCAGTACTTC

clone_size: NA
d_call: TRBD2
v_call: TRBV18
j_call: TRBJ2-7
cdr3_aa: CASSPVAGALHEQYF
cdr3_nt: TGTGCCAGCTCACCTGTAGCGGGAGCGCTACACGAGCAGTACTTC

clone_size: many
d_call: TRBD1
v_call: TRBV29-1
j_call: TRBJ2-1
cdr3_aa: CSASGQGPHEQFF
cdr3_nt: TGCAGCGCTTCGGGACAGGGGCCCCATGAGCAGTTCTTC

clone_size: few
d_call: TRBD2
v_call: TRBV6-2/TRBV6-3
j_call: TRBJ2-1
cdr3_aa: CASARIFSGAYNEQFF
cdr3_nt: TGTGCCAGCGCCAGAATCTTTAGCGGGGCATACAATGAGCAGTTCTTC

clone_size: NA
d_call: NA
v_call: TRBV7-3
j_call: TRBJ2-1
cdr3_aa: CASSFVYNEQFF
cdr3_nt: TGTGCCAGCAGCTTCGTCTACAATGAGCAGTTCTTC

clone_size: NA
d_call: NA
v_call: TRBV18
j_call: TRBJ2-1
cdr3_aa: CASSRGDAYNEQFF
cdr3_nt: TGTGCCAGCTCACGGGGGGATGCCTACAATGAGCAGTTCTTC

clone_size: many
d_call: NA
v_call: TRBV10-3
j_call: TRBJ2-3
cdr3_aa: CAINLGETDTQYF
cdr3_nt: TGTGCCATCAACCTAGGAGAAACAGATACGCAGTATTTT

clone_size: NA
d_call: NA
v_call: TRBV4-3
j_call: TRBJ2-2
cdr3_aa: CASSQESGANTGELFF
cdr3_nt: TGCGCCAGCAGCCAAGAAAGCGGAGCAAACACCGGGGAGCTGTTTTTT

clone_size: many
d_call: NA
v_call: TRBV9
j_call: TRBJ2-3
cdr3_aa: CASSRGNITADTQYF
cdr3_nt: TGTGCCAGCAGCCGTGGGAATATAACGGCGGATACGCAGTATTTT